These 9 T cell receptor beta chains were sequenced from one sample in a study of cytomegalovirus exposure and HLA in healthy donors. TCRdb's table, derived via immunoSEQ multiplex PCR, lists solely in-frame clones and lacks some. The repertoire holds about 65,000 clones, with about 91% as singletons. Sequenced material: PBMCs. The receptors here all came from a woman younger than 35 in good health and CMV-seronegative.

The chain joins TRBV7-6 to TRBJ2-2; 10 bases agree with TRBD2. Looked up from germline, CDR1 is SGHVS and CDR2 is FNYEAQ. This CDR3 has 16 amino acids. The J segment lost 4 bases and the V segment lost 3 bases, leaving 5 bases of the junction unmatched. The CDR3 spells CASSFLAGVTTGELFF. The CDR3 DNA reads TGTGCCAGCAGCTTTCTAGCGGGGGTGACCACCGGGGAGCTGTTTTTT.

V is TRBV4-3 and J is TRBJ2-7; tentative D call: TRBD2 (6 bases). Between the trimmed V and J ends, which lost 0 bases and 1 base, there was a span of 13 bases. The CDR3 spans 16 residues. CDR1 and CDR2 from the germline V gene are LGHNA and YSLEER. The CDR3 nucleotides are TGCGCCAGCAGCCAAGATCGCGGGGAACAATCCTACGAGCAGTACTTC. It yields the protein CASSQDRGEQSYEQYF.

This clone was detected only once. The chain combines TRBV4-1 with TRBJ1-3, with no clear D. This CDR3 is 16 amino acids long. V was cut by 0 bases and J by 0 bases, with 9 bases left in between. Germline CDR1 and CDR2: MGHRA and YSYEKL. The CDR3: CASSQDGGDSGNTIYF. In DNA form, the CDR3 reads TGCGCCAGCAGCCAAGATGGCGGGGACTCTGGAAACACCATATATTTT.

The chain couples TRBV18 to TRBJ2-1, with D maybe TRBD2 (6 bases). Germline lookup yields CDR1 KGHSH and CDR2 LQKENI. The V end lost 3 bases, the J end lost 7 bases, and 10 bases lay between the germline ends. The length of the CDR3 is 13 residues. The CDR3 spells CASSPGTLNEQFF. The CDR3, as DNA: TGTGCCAGCTCACCCGGGACTCTGAATGAGCAGTTCTTC.

This chain links TRBV30 with TRBJ2-3, with 10 positions matching TRBD2. V was clipped by 2 bases and J by 7 bases; unmatched bases: 9. In germline, CDR1 is GTSNPN, CDR2 SVGIG (reference sequence). The CDR3 is made up of 15 amino acids. In DNA form, the CDR3 reads TGTGCCTGGAGTCTAAGCGGGAGGGTAAAGAATACGCAGTATTTT. It is translated as CAWSLSGRVKNTQYF. The entire variable domain, with the rest obtained from reference TRBV30 and TRBJ2-3, is as follows: SQTIHQWPATLVQPVGSPLSLECTVEGTSNPNLYWYRQAAGRGLQLLFYSVGIGQISSEVPQNLSASRPQDRQFILSSKKLLLSDSGFYLCAWSLSGRVKNTQYFGPGTRLTVL.

The chain joins TRBV7-8 to TRBJ2-7; a weak D match, TRBD1 (6 bases). The length of the CDR3 is 15 residues. V dropped 1 base and J dropped 6 bases, with 16 bases sitting between them. Germline V CDR1 and CDR2: SGHVS, FQNEAQ. CDR3 sequence reads: CASSLGGYRTAEQYF. The DNA for the CDR3 is TGTGCCAGCAGCTTAGGGGGGTACCGGACAGCCGAGCAGTACTTC.

The gene calls are TRBV4-1 and TRBJ2-7, with a possible D match to TRBD1 (7 bases). This CDR3 comprises 19 residues. CDR1 is MGHRA, CDR2 YSYEKL, per germline. V was shortened by 4 bases and J by 3 bases, with 28 bases between the two germline ends. CDR3 sequence reads: CASSPAGGTEKGSIYEQYF. The DNA of the CDR3 is TGCGCCAGCAGCCCCGCAGGGGGGACAGAAAAGGGTAGCATCTACGAGCAGTACTTC.

This rearrangement joins TRBV6-6 to TRBJ2-5, with unresolved D. Germline V gene data show CDR1 as MNHNY and CDR2 as SVGAGI (reference sequence). The V gene lost 2 bases and the J gene lost 4 bases, with 11 bases spanning the gap. The CDR3 is 14 residues long. The CDR3 reads CASSYNTESETQYF. DNA for the CDR3: TGTGCCAGCAGTTACAACACAGAATCAGAGACCCAGTACTTC.

The chain recombines TRBV5-8 with TRBJ2-5; TRBD1 is a possible D gene (6 bases). The CDR3 is 14 residues long. The germline V gene encodes CDR1 SGHTS and CDR2 YDEGEE. Trimming pared 4 bases from V and 0 bases from J, leaving 10 bases between. The CDR3 DNA sequence: TGTGCCAGCAGCGAAGGACAGCACCAAGAGACCCAGTACTTC. Protein: CASSEGQHQETQYF.